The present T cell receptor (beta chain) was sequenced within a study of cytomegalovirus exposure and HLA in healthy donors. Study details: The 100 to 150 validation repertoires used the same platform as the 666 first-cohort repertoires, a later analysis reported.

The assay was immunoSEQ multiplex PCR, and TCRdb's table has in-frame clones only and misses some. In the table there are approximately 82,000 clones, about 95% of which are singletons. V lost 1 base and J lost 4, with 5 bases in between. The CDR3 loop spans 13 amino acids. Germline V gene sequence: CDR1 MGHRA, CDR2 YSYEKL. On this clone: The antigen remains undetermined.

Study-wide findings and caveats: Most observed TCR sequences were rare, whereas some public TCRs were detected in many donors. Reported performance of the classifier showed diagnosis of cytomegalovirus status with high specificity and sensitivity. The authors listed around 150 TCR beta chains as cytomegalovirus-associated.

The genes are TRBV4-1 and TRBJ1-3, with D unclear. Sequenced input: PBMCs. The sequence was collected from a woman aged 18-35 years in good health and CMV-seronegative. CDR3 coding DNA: TGCGCCAGCAGCCAAGTCCAGGGAAACACCATATATTTT. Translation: CASSQVQGNTIYF.